This T cell receptor beta chain was obtained from a study of CXCR3-negative and CXCR3-positive naive CD8 T cells. Study-wide results and caveats: Each naive subset displayed comparably high diversity, whereas memory CD8+ cells displayed much lower diversity.

In germline, CDR1 is SQVTM, CDR2 ANQGSEA. The CDR3 covers 12 residues. The libraries of TRB cDNA were constructed through 5' RACE using UMI labels. For each CDR3 protein, TCRdb gives one entry from its re-call of the 5' RACE reads, without DNA. The table lists approximately 83,000 distinct CDR3 sequences. Of note for this clonotype: Its antigen is unidentified.

The sample consisted of naive CXCR3- CD8+ T cells from blood. Subset specified: CD45RO-CCR7+CD27+CD95- naive CD8+ T cells lacking CXCR3 (TNR3-). The sequence derives from a human donor in good health. Some clones in this sample may be carry-over from other donors' samples. The chain is built from TRBV29-1 and TRBJ2-7; TCRdb reports TRBD2, a call that lacks DNA to check it against. CDR3 residues: CSILGLSREQYF.